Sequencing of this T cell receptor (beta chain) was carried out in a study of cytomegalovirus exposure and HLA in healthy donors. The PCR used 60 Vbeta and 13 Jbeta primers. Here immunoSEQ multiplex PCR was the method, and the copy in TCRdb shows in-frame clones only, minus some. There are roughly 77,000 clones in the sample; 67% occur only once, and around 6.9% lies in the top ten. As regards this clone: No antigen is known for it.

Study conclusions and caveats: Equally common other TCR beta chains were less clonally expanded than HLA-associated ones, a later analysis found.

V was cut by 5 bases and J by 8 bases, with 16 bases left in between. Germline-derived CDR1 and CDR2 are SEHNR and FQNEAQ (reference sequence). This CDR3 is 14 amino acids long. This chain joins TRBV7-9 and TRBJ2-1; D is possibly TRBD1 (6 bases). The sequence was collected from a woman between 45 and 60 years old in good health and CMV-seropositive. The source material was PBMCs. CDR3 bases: TGTGCCAGCAGCCTCGGACAGAAATGGGATGAGCAGTTCTTC. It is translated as CASSLGQKWDEQFF.